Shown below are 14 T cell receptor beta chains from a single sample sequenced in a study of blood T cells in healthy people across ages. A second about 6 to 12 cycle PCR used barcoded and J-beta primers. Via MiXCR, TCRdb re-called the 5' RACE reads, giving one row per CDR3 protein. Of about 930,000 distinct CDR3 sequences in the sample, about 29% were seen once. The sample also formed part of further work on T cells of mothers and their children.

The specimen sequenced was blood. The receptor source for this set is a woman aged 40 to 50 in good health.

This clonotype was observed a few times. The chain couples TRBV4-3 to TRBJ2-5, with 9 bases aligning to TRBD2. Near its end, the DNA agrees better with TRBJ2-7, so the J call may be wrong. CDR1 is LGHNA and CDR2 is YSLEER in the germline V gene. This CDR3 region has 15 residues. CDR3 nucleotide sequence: TGCGCCAGCAGCCAAGATGCTAGCGGGAAGGTCGAGCAGTACTTC. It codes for CASSQDASGKVEQYF.

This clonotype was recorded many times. The CDR3 is CSCDSGGNTIYF. CDR3 sequence (DNA): TGCAGCTGCGATTCCGGAGGAAACACCATATATTTT. This chain connects TRBV29-1 to TRBJ1-3; D is ambiguous. V lost 8 bases, J lost 4 bases, and 12 bases lay in between. The CDR3 runs to 12 residues. Looked up from germline, CDR1 is SQVTM and CDR2 is ANQGSEA.

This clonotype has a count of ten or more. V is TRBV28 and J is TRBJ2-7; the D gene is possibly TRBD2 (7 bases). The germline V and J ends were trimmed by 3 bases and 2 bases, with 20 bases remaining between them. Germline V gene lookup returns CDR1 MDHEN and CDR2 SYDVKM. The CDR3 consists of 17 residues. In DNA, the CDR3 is TGTGCCAGCAGTTTTTTCTTTAGGGCGGGGGCCACCTACGAGCAGTACTTC. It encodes CASSFFFRAGATYEQYF. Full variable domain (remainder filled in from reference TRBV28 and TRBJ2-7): DVKVTQSSRYLVKRTGEKVFLECVQDMDHENMFWYRQDPGLGLRLIYFSYDVKMKEKGDIPEGYSVSREKKERFSLILESASTNQTSMYLCASSFFFRAGATYEQYFGPGTRLTVT.

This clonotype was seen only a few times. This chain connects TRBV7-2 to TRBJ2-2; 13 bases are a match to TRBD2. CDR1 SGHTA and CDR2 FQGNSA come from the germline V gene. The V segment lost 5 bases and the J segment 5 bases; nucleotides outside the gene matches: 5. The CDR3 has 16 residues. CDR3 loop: CASSPQTSGGTGELFF. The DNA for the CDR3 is TGTGCCAGCAGCCCCCAGACTAGCGGGGGGACCGGGGAGCTGTTTTTT.

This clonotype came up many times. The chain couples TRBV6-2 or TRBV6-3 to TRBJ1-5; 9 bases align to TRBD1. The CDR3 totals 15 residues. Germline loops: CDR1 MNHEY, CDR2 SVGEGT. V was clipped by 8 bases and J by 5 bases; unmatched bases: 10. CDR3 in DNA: TGTGCCAGCGGGTCACAGGGGGCGAATGATCAGCCCCAGCATTTT. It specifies CASGSQGANDQPQHF.

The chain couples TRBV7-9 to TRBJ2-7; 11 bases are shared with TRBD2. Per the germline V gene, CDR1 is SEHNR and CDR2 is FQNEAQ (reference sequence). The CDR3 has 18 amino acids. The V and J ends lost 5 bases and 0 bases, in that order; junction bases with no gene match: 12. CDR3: CASSQTSGASYSSYEQYF. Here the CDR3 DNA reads TGTGCCAGCAGCCAGACTAGCGGGGCATCCTATAGCTCCTACGAGCAGTACTTC. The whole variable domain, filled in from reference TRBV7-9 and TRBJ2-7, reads DTGVSQNPRHKITKRGQNVTFRCDPISEHNRLYWYRQTLGQGPEFLTYFQNEAQLEKSRLLSDRFSAERPKGSFSTLEIQRTEQGDSAMYLCASSQTSGASYSSYEQYFGPGTRLTVT.

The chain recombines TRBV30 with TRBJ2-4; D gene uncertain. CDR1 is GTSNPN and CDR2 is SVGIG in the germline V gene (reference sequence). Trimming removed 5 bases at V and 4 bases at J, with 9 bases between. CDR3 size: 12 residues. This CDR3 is CAWLGPKNIQYF. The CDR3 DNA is TGTGCCTGGCTGGGCCCTAAAAACATTCAGTACTTC.

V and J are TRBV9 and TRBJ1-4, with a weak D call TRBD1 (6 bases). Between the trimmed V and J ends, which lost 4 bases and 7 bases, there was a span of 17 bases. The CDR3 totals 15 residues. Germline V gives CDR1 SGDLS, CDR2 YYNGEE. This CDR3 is CASSKGHQGGEKLFF. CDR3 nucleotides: TGTGCCAGCAGCAAGGGACACCAGGGCGGTGAAAAACTGTTTTTT.

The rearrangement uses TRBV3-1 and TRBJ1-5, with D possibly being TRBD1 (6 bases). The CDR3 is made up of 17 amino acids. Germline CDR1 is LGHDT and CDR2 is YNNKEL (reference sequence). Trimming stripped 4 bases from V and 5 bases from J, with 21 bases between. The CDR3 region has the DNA TGTGCCAGCAGCCTCTCAGGAGGGGGGCTAGAGGATCAGCCCCAGCATTTT. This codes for CASSLSGGGLEDQPQHF.

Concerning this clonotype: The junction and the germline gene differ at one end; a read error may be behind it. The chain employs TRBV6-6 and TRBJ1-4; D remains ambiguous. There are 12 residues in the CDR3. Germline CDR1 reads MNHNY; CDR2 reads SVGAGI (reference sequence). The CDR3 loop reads CASSSRSEKPFF. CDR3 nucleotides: TGTGCCAGCAGTTCCAGATCAGAAAAACCGTTTTTT.

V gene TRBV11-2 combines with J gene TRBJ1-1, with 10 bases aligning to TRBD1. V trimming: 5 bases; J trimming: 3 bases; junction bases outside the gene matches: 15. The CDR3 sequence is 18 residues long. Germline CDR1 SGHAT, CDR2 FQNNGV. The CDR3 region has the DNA TGTGCCAGCAGCCTCCTTATTAGGACAGGGGGGATCCACACTGAAGCTTTCTTT. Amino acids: CASSLLIRTGGIHTEAFF.

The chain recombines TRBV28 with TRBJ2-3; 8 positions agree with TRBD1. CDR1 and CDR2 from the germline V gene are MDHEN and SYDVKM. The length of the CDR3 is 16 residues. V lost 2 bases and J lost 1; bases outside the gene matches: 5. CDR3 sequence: CASSLNRGIGTDTQYF. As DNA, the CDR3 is TGTGCCAGCAGTTTAAACAGGGGGATCGGCACAGATACGCAGTATTTT.

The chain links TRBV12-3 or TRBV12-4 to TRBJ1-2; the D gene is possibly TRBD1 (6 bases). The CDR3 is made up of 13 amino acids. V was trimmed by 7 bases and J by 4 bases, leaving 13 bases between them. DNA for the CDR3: TGTGCCAGCATGGGGACATCCCGCTATGGCTACACCTTC. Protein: CASMGTSRYGYTF.

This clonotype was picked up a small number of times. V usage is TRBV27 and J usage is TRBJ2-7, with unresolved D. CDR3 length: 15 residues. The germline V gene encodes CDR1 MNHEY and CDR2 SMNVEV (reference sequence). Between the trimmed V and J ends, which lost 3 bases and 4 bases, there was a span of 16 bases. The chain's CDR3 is CASSFIARSAYEQYF. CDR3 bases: TGTGCCAGCAGTTTTATTGCGAGGTCAGCATACGAGCAGTACTTC.